This TCR beta chain stems from a study of T cells in Graves' hyperthyroidism and ophthalmopathy. TCR beta CDR3 sequences were amplified from RNA transcripts. First-round RT-PCR targeting the TCR CDR3 was performed with the HTBI primer set. TCRdb re-analysed the multiplex PCR reads in MiXCR, keeping a single row per CDR3 protein. The sample gives 96,000 or so distinct CDR3 sequences, just over 50% of which show up once; roughly 26% is in the top ten. This clonotype was seen only once. This clonotype was obtained from a woman aged 40 to 49 with Graves' hyperthyroidism. Input material: blood.

The DNA for the CDR3 is TGCAGCGTTGCAGGAGCGGGGGGATACGAGCAGTACTTC. Protein product: CSVAGAGGYEQYF. This chain connects TRBV29-1 to TRBJ2-7; 9 nucleotides match TRBD2. Germline CDR1 reads SQVTM; CDR2 reads ANQGSEA. This CDR3 is built from 13 residues. The ends lost 4 bases at V and 4 bases at J; junction bases unmatched: 5.